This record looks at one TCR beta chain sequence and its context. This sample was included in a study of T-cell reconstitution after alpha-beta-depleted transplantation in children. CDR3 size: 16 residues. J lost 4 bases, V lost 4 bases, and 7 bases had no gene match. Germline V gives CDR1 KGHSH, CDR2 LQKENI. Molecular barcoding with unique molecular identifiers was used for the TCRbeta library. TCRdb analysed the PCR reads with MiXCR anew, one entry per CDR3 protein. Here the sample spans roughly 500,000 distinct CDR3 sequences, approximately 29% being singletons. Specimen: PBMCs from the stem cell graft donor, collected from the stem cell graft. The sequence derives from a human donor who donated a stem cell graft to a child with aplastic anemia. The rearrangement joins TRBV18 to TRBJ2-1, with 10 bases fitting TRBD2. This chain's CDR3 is CASSRPGLALYNEQFF. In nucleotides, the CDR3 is TGTGCCAGCTCACGACCGGGACTAGCGTTATACAATGAGCAGTTCTTC.